This entry lists 19 T cell receptor beta chains sequenced from one sample in a study of T-cell memory formation after mild COVID-19. TCRdb re-called the 5' RACE reads through MiXCR, storing one row per CDR3 protein. The sample records roughly 510,000 distinct CDR3 sequences, roughly a sixth being singletons. Sequenced sample: PBMCs or a T cell subset sorted from them (not recorded which). These receptor sequences come from an adult woman who had mild COVID-19 (a few samples of this study predate the infection). Cell type and time point are not known.

The genes are TRBV19 and TRBJ2-1; D may be TRBD1 (6 bases). In germline, CDR1 is LNHDA, CDR2 SQIVND (reference sequence). The CDR3 has 13 residues. V was cut by 5 bases and J by 6 bases, with 11 bases left in between. The CDR3 loop reads CASSEDSRNEQFF. CDR3 DNA: TGTGCCAGTAGTGAGGACAGCCGCAATGAGCAGTTCTTC.

This clonotype was seen a few times. The rearrangement joins TRBV10-3 to TRBJ2-5; 7 positions agree with TRBD2. The germline V gene encodes CDR1 ENHRY and CDR2 SYGVKD. CDR3 size: 15 residues. J gave up 4 bases and V 3 bases, and 8 bases lay outside the gene matches. This chain's CDR3 is CAISEGRATGETQYF. The CDR3 DNA is TGTGCCATCAGTGAAGGGAGGGCCACCGGAGAGACCCAGTACTTC.

V gene TRBV6-6 combines with J gene TRBJ2-7; possible D gene TRBD1, 5 bases. Germline V gene sequence: CDR1 MNHNY, CDR2 SVGAGI (reference sequence). The CDR3 covers 15 residues. Trimming shortened V by 0 bases and J by 1 base, and 10 bases separated the two germline ends. The CDR3 protein is CASSYSTADSYEQYF. CDR3 nucleotide sequence: TGTGCCAGCAGTTACTCGACAGCAGATTCCTACGAGCAGTACTTC.

This clonotype has just a few counts. The chain uses TRBV7-8 and TRBJ1-5; 10 bases fit TRBD1. The germline CDR1 and CDR2 sequences are SGHVS and FQNEAQ. The CDR3 covers 16 residues. V gave up 5 bases and J gave up 2 bases; unmatched junction bases: 6. The CDR3 protein is CASSPRDRGGNQPQHF. CDR3 bases: TGTGCCAGCAGCCCGCGGGACAGGGGAGGCAATCAGCCCCAGCATTTT.

This clonotype was seen more than once but under ten times. This rearrangement joins TRBV5-8 to TRBJ2-5; TRBD1 matches at 10 bases. V gave up 3 bases and J gave up 1 base; unmatched junction bases: 9. The CDR3 length is 17 residues. Germline assignment: CDR1 SGHTS and CDR2 YDEGEE. The DNA for the CDR3 is TGTGCCAGCAGCTCCCGGGACAGGGGACTTTTCCAAGAGACCCAGTACTTC. Amino acid sequence: CASSSRDRGLFQETQYF.

This clonotype was counted only a few times. V is TRBV7-3 and J is TRBJ2-3; 7 nucleotides match TRBD2. After removal of 1 base from V and 4 bases from J, the junction contained 14 bases not matched to a gene. The CDR3 sequence is 18 residues long. CDR1 is SGHTA, CDR2 FQGTGA, per germline. For the CDR3, the DNA is TGTGCCAGCAGCTTAAAGGCGAAGGCGGGGGAAGTTGCAGATACGCAGTATTTT. Its translation: CASSLKAKAGEVADTQYF.

Written as DNA, the CDR3 is TGTGCCACCAGCAGAGAACTCGCGGGAGGGCCCGCTTACAATGAGCAGTTCTTC. It yields the protein CATSRELAGGPAYNEQFF. The chain couples TRBV15 to TRBJ2-1, with 9 positions matching TRBD2. The length of the CDR3 is 18 residues. Germline values: CDR1 LNHNV, CDR2 YYDKDF (reference sequence). The ends lost 0 bases at V and 4 bases at J; junction bases unmatched: 10.

The chain has TRBV7-2 and TRBJ1-5, with D unresolved. Germline lookup yields CDR1 SGHTA and CDR2 FQGNSA. This CDR3 contains 16 residues. V dropped 1 base and J dropped 0 bases, with 10 bases sitting between them. The DNA of the CDR3 is TGTGCCAGCAGCTTAGTTTGGAGCGCTAGCAATCAGCCCCAGCATTTT. Translating it yields CASSLVWSASNQPQHF.

The V call is TRBV6-5, the J call TRBJ2-2; perhaps TRBD1 as D (6 bases). Trimming left V 0 bases short and J 4 bases short, with 9 bases between. This CDR3 is 15 amino acids long. Germline loops: CDR1 MNHEY, CDR2 SVGAGI. CDR3 nucleotide sequence: TGTGCCAGCAGTTACTCCCCACAGGGCACCGGGGAGCTGTTTTTT. This translates into CASSYSPQGTGELFF.

This rearrangement joins TRBV12-3 or TRBV12-4 to TRBJ1-1, with unresolved D. Trimming took off 5 bases at V and 4 bases at J, with 17 bases between the two ends. The CDR3 is made up of 15 amino acids. CDR3 loop: CASSIAGELGTEAFF. CDR3 DNA sequence: TGTGCCAGCAGTATCGCCGGAGAACTGGGCACTGAAGCTTTCTTT.

The chain links TRBV20-1 to TRBJ2-7; D tentatively fits TRBD1 or TRBD2 (6 bases each). The CDR3 totals 13 residues. V was trimmed by 3 bases and J by 3 bases, leaving 12 bases between them. The germline CDR1 and CDR2 sequences are DFQATT and SNEGSKA (reference sequence). The CDR3 sequence: CSARGGRNYEQYF. The CDR3 DNA follows: TGCAGTGCTAGGGGGGGCAGAAACTACGAGCAGTACTTC.

Only a few counts were recorded for this clonotype. The genes are TRBV4-1 and TRBJ2-7; 7 nucleotides agree with TRBD1. Germline V gives CDR1 MGHRA, CDR2 YSYEKL. The CDR3 is 16 residues long. Losses at the gene ends were 1 base for V and 3 bases for J; bases not matched to a gene: 9. The CDR3: CASSQGMARGSYEQYF. Written as DNA, the CDR3 is TGCGCCAGCAGCCAAGGTATGGCCAGGGGGAGCTACGAGCAGTACTTC.

This chain links TRBV4-1 with TRBJ1-4; D is perhaps TRBD1 (6 bases). This CDR3 is 13 amino acids long. Germline loops: CDR1 MGHRA, CDR2 YSYEKL. Deletions cut 6 bases from V and 5 bases from J, with 10 bases between. CDR3 in amino acids: CASRPTGNEKLFF. CDR3 DNA sequence: TGCGCCAGCAGGCCCACAGGGAATGAAAAACTGTTTTTT.

The table lists this clonotype with a few counts. The chain couples TRBV12-5 to TRBJ2-7; D is unclear. The CDR3 length is 12 residues. Germline assignment: CDR1 LGHNT and CDR2 FRNRAP. Trimming took 0 bases from V and 6 from J, leaving 6 bases between them. The CDR3 sequence: CASGLVRLEQYF. CDR3 coding DNA: TGTGCTAGTGGTTTGGTACGCCTCGAGCAGTACTTC.

V gene TRBV5-1 combines with J gene TRBJ1-4; D is unresolved. Trimming removed 2 bases from V and 0 bases from J, with 14 bases in between. The length of the CDR3 is 17 residues. Germline V CDR1 and CDR2: SGHRS, YFSETQ. The CDR3 region is CASSLPRLTATNEKLFF. CDR3 coding DNA: TGCGCCAGCAGCTTACCACGACTTACCGCAACTAATGAAAAACTGTTTTTT.

This clonotype was observed a few times. The chain is built from TRBV5-1 and TRBJ1-2; tentatively, D is TRBD1 (5 bases). Germline values: CDR1 SGHRS, CDR2 YFSETQ. V was clipped by 3 bases and J by 4 bases, with 16 bases between them. The CDR3 consists of 15 residues. CDR3 in DNA: TGCGCCAGCAGCTCAGAGACAGTGCCTCTCTATGGCTACACCTTC. It encodes CASSSETVPLYGYTF.

This clonotype was observed many times. This chain joins TRBV7-7 and TRBJ2-7, with 7 bases lining up with TRBD1. Trimming cost V 4 bases and J 2 bases; bases outside gene matches: 2. This CDR3 contains 13 residues. CDR1 SSHAT and CDR2 FNYEAQ come from the germline V gene (reference sequence). The CDR3 spells CASSWGQTYEQYF. CDR3 in DNA: TGTGCCAGCAGCTGGGGACAGACCTACGAGCAGTACTTC.

V usage is TRBV13 and J usage is TRBJ2-7; 8 nucleotides align to TRBD1. Per germline, CDR1 PRHDT and CDR2 FYEKMQ (reference sequence). V was clipped by 0 bases and J by 4 bases; unmatched bases: 5. The CDR3 is made up of 15 amino acids. The CDR3 region is CASSLGGQGDYEQYF. The CDR3 nucleotides read TGTGCCAGCAGCTTAGGTGGACAGGGAGATTACGAGCAGTACTTC.

The rearrangement uses TRBV2 and TRBJ1-6; no clear D. CDR3 length equals 14 residues. V shed 7 bases and J shed 6 bases, with 13 bases lying between them. Germline V CDR1 and CDR2: SNHLY, FYNNEI. The CDR3: CASKVDFPNSPLHF. In DNA, the CDR3 is TGTGCCAGCAAGGTAGACTTCCCTAATTCACCCCTCCACTTT.